This T cell receptor (beta chain) came from a study of blood T cells in healthy people across ages. Study-level results: PBMCs left unsorted prevented a conclusive naive versus antigen-experienced comparison.

This clonotype has a handful of counts. The antigen is undetermined. A second PCR of about 7 to 12 cycles used a sample-barcoded 5' primer and a J-beta primer mix. TCRdb ran MiXCR on the 5' RACE reads and lists one entry per CDR3 protein. The sample consists of 660,000 or so distinct CDR3 sequences, 58% of them appearing once. V was clipped by 3 bases and J by 0 bases, with 8 bases between them. CDR3 length: 14 amino acids. CDR1 and CDR2 (germline): DFQATT, SNEGSKA (reference sequence). Sequencing used blood. This chain connects TRBV20-1 to TRBJ1-4; D remains ambiguous. The receptor comes from a man between 60 and 70 years old in good health. Here the CDR3 DNA reads TGCAGTGCTAGGGAAAAAGCAACTAATGAAAAACTGTTTTTT. Residues: CSAREKATNEKLFF.